The 7 T cell receptor beta chains listed next were all sequenced from one sample in a study of identical twins. TCRdb redid the calling of the 5' RACE reads with MiXCR, one entry per CDR3 protein. The sample has 700,000 or so distinct CDR3 sequences; 8% to 9% are singletons. The same sample was also used in a study of yellow fever vaccine responses in identical twins.

The sample consisted of PBMCs. The receptor set was obtained from a woman under 30 in good health.

This clonotype was observed at least ten times. The chain carries TRBV5-1 and TRBJ2-5, with 8 bases fitting TRBD1. Germline V gene data show CDR1 as SGHRS and CDR2 as YFSETQ. J was trimmed by 3 bases and V by 0 bases; bases with no gene match: 1. The CDR3 length is 14 residues. The CDR3 DNA follows: TGCGCCAGCAGCTTGGGGGACAGGAAAGAGACCCAGTACTTC. Translated: CASSLGDRKETQYF.

The chain employs TRBV13 and TRBJ2-1, with 10 bases lining up with TRBD2. Trimming took 7 bases from V and 0 from J; bases not matched to a gene: 15. CDR3 size: 19 residues. Germline V gene data show CDR1 as PRHDT and CDR2 as FYEKMQ (reference sequence). The CDR3 sequence: CASTQIGPSGGHSYNEQFF. The DNA for the CDR3 is TGTGCCAGCACTCAAATCGGGCCTAGCGGGGGCCACTCCTACAATGAGCAGTTCTTC.

This sequence joins TRBV27 and TRBJ1-1; D is unresolved. This CDR3 has 14 residues. Per germline, CDR1 MNHEY and CDR2 SMNVEV (reference sequence). Trimming took off 0 bases at V and 1 base at J, with 6 bases between the two ends. In nucleotides, the CDR3 is TGTGCCAGCAGTTTATCAGGGTGGAACACTGAAGCTTTCTTT. Protein: CASSLSGWNTEAFF.

The chain uses TRBV3-1 and TRBJ2-2; 16 bases map to TRBD2. V lost 2 bases to trimming and J lost 4 bases; unmatched junction nucleotides: 13. From germline, CDR1 is LGHDT and CDR2 YNNKEL (reference sequence). The CDR3 runs to 21 residues. The CDR3 DNA is TGTGCCAGCAGCCAAAGAGGAGGGACTAGCGGGAGGGCCTACCCCACCGGGGAGCTGTTTTTT. Amino acids: CASSQRGGTSGRAYPTGELFF.

This clonotype has more than one count but fewer than ten. This sequence joins TRBV4-1 and TRBJ2-7, with a tentative D call TRBD1 (5 bases). Germline V gene sequence: CDR1 MGHRA, CDR2 YSYEKL. Trimming stripped 3 bases from V and 2 bases from J, with 14 bases between. The CDR3 loop spans 15 amino acids. The CDR3, as DNA: TGCGCCAGCAGCCACGCTTGGGGCAGGACCTACGAGCAGTACTTC. Residues: CASSHAWGRTYEQYF.

This clonotype appeared a few times. The chain carries TRBV10-3 and TRBJ2-1; 9 bases fit TRBD2. Germline-derived CDR1 and CDR2 are ENHRY and SYGVKD. The ends lost 3 bases at V and 8 bases at J; junction bases unmatched: 11. The CDR3 spans 16 residues. CDR3 loop: CAISDPGGSGGYEQFF. The DNA of the CDR3 is TGTGCCATCAGTGATCCGGGGGGTAGCGGGGGTTATGAGCAGTTCTTC.

This clonotype was detected once. The rearrangement links TRBV3-1 to TRBJ2-6; maybe TRBD1 (6 bases). Trimming took 2 bases from V and 1 from J, leaving 9 bases between them. The germline gives CDR1 LGHDT, CDR2 YNNKEL (reference sequence). There are 16 residues in the CDR3. The CDR3 DNA is TGTGCCAGCAGCCAACCTCAGGGGTCTGGGGCCAACGTCCTGACTTTC. Protein product: CASSQPQGSGANVLTF.